The present TCR beta chain was sequenced within a study of blood T cell repertoires in COVID-19. Study-level background: Nucleic acid was either cDNA or gDNA, and it came from T cells, B-cell-depleted T cells, or PBMCs.

In the original workflow: Amplifying reference gene primers gave estimates of nucleated cell counts. The protocol was immunoSEQ multiplex PCR, while the TCRdb copy is restricted to in-frame clones and leaves out a portion. V, J and clone size were drawn from that table, and D and trimming were deduced from the DNA. This repertoire shows around 450,000 clones, about 90% found once; its top ten account for approximately 0.7%. This receptor was taken from a woman between 18 and 30 years old who had recovered from COVID-19. Sequencing was performed on PBMCs or T cells enriched from blood (not recorded which).

The CDR3 nucleotides are TGTGCCAGCAGTTGGGCCCTTAATCAGCCCCAGCATTTT. Translated, it gives CASSWALNQPQHF. The chain couples TRBV12-3 or TRBV12-4 to TRBJ1-5; D is ambiguous. V was clipped by 4 bases and J by 4 bases, with 8 bases between them. CDR3 length equals 13 residues.